This is a list of T cell receptor beta chains from one sample in a study of cytotoxic CD8 clonotypes in ibrutinib-treated CLL. The repertoire was sequenced with immunoSEQ multiplex PCR; TCRdb's copy has only in-frame clones and lacks some. This sample has around 310,000 clones, with just under 80% found just once. Sequences were derived from PBMCs, sampled before ibrutinib treatment. The receptors come from a human donor with chronic lymphocytic leukemia. CDR3s include the opening cysteine and the closing phenylalanine or tryptophan. Each record gives: clone size, D gene, J gene, V gene, CDR3 DNA, CDR3 protein. D genes are given only for firm matches. Clone sizes are given selectively: once, few, many, or a class where the clone is expanded.

clone size: -
D gene: TRBD2
J gene: TRBJ2-1
V gene: TRBV27
CDR3 DNA: TGTGCCAGCAGTATCTCTAGCGGGAGGACTAATGAGCAGTTCTTC
CDR3 protein: CASSISSGRTNEQFF

clone size: -
D gene: TRBD1
J gene: TRBJ1-4
V gene: TRBV2
CDR3 DNA: TGTGCCAGCAGTGGACAGGGTTTTGGTGAAAAACTGTTTTTT
CDR3 protein: CASSGQGFGEKLFF

clone size: once
D gene: TRBD2
J gene: TRBJ2-1
V gene: TRBV5-4
CDR3 DNA: TGTGCCAGCAGCTTGGGCCCCCTAGCGGGAGTAGGCAATGAGCAGTTCTTC
CDR3 protein: CASSLGPLAGVGNEQFF

clone size: few
D gene: -
J gene: TRBJ1-1
V gene: TRBV15
CDR3 DNA: TGTGCCACCAGCAGAGCTTTTGGAGGGCGGACTGAAGCTTTCTTT
CDR3 protein: CATSRAFGGRTEAFF

clone size: -
D gene: -
J gene: TRBJ1-2
V gene: TRBV4-2
CDR3 DNA: TGTGCCAGCAGCCGTCCGCAGCGTAACTCTAACTATGGCTACACCTTC
CDR3 protein: CASSRPQRNSNYGYTF

clone size: few
D gene: TRBD2
J gene: TRBJ2-7
V gene: TRBV18
CDR3 DNA: TGTGCCAGCTCACCATCTAGCGGGATGACCTACGAGCAGTACTTC
CDR3 protein: CASSPSSGMTYEQYF

clone size: -
D gene: -
J gene: TRBJ1-2
V gene: TRBV4-1
CDR3 DNA: TGCGCCAGCAGCCAAGCCGAATGGGGGAAACGACCGTATGGCTACACCTTC
CDR3 protein: CASSQAEWGKRPYGYTF

clone size: -
D gene: -
J gene: TRBJ2-6
V gene: TRBV21-1
CDR3 DNA: TGTGCCAGCAGCAAAAACAGGGGATTTTTCTTTTCTGGGGCCAACGTCCTGACTTTC
CDR3 protein: CASSKNRGFFFSGANVLTF

clone size: -
D gene: TRBD2
J gene: TRBJ2-7
V gene: TRBV6-1
CDR3 DNA: TGTGCCAGCAGTGAAATTAGCGGGAGAGGTAACGGCGAGCAGTACTTC
CDR3 protein: CASSEISGRGNGEQYF

clone size: -
D gene: -
J gene: TRBJ1-5
V gene: TRBV5-1
CDR3 DNA: TGCGCCAGCAGCCCGGGGACGGAGTATCAGCCCCAGCATTTT
CDR3 protein: CASSPGTEYQPQHF

clone size: -
D gene: -
J gene: TRBJ2-5
V gene: TRBV7-9
CDR3 DNA: TGTGCCAGCAGCTTAGGGAGGGAGACCCAGTACTTC
CDR3 protein: CASSLGRETQYF

clone size: -
D gene: -
J gene: TRBJ1-2
V gene: TRBV5-1
CDR3 DNA: TGCGCCAGCAGCTTGGCGGGGTGGGAAGGCTACACCTTC
CDR3 protein: CASSLAGWEGYTF

clone size: once
D gene: TRBD2
J gene: TRBJ2-1
V gene: TRBV4-3
CDR3 DNA: TGCGCCAGCAGCCAGACCCGGCCTAGCGGATTATACAATGAGCAGTTCTTC
CDR3 protein: CASSQTRPSGLYNEQFF

clone size: -
D gene: -
J gene: TRBJ1-2
V gene: TRBV30
CDR3 DNA: TGTGCCTGGGGACAGACCTCTAACTATGGCTACACCTTC
CDR3 protein: CAWGQTSNYGYTF

clone size: few
D gene: TRBD1
J gene: TRBJ2-1
V gene: TRBV18
CDR3 DNA: TGTGCCAGCTCACCACGGGCAGGGGGCGACTACAATGAGCAGTTCTTC
CDR3 protein: CASSPRAGGDYNEQFF

clone size: -
D gene: -
J gene: TRBJ1-5
V gene: TRBV18
CDR3 DNA: TGTGCCAGCTCACCGACAGACACCAATCAGCCCCAGCATTTT
CDR3 protein: CASSPTDTNQPQHF

clone size: -
D gene: -
J gene: TRBJ1-3
V gene: TRBV2
CDR3 DNA: TGTGCCAGGGACGGTAGCTCTGGAAACACCATATATTTT
CDR3 protein: CARDGSSGNTIYF

clone size: -
D gene: -
J gene: TRBJ1-4
V gene: TRBV9
CDR3 DNA: TGTGCCAGCAGCGTAGGGGGATATGCAACTAATGAAAAACTGTTTTTT
CDR3 protein: CASSVGGYATNEKLFF

clone size: -
D gene: -
J gene: TRBJ2-1
V gene: TRBV5-4
CDR3 DNA: TGTGCCAGCACCCCCGGTGTGGACAGAACCTACAATGAGCAGTTCTTC
CDR3 protein: CASTPGVDRTYNEQFF

clone size: -
D gene: -
J gene: TRBJ1-5
V gene: TRBV7-2
CDR3 DNA: TGTGCCAGCAGCTTATCGCCGCCACCACACAATCAGCCCCAGCATTTT
CDR3 protein: CASSLSPPPHNQPQHF

clone size: -
D gene: -
J gene: TRBJ2-2
V gene: TRBV27
CDR3 DNA: TGTGCCAGCGGGAACACCGGGGAGCTGTTTTTT
CDR3 protein: CASGNTGELFF

clone size: -
D gene: -
J gene: TRBJ1-5
V gene: TRBV27
CDR3 DNA: TGTGCCAGCAGTACCCAGGGGTGGGAGCCCCAGCATTTT
CDR3 protein: CASSTQGWEPQHF

clone size: -
D gene: TRBD2
J gene: TRBJ2-5
V gene: TRBV15
CDR3 DNA: TGTGCCACCAGACTCACGGGACTAGCGGGCAGGTCCCAAGAGACCCAGTACTTC
CDR3 protein: CATRLTGLAGRSQETQYF

clone size: -
D gene: -
J gene: TRBJ2-1
V gene: TRBV28
CDR3 DNA: TGTGCCAGCAGCTCTACCGGGACAAGACTGGGTGAGCAGTTCTTC
CDR3 protein: CASSSTGTRLGEQFF

clone size: -
D gene: -
J gene: TRBJ2-2
V gene: TRBV7-2
CDR3 DNA: TGTGCCAGCAGCTTTTTGATCGGGGAGCTGTTTTTT
CDR3 protein: CASSFLIGELFF

clone size: -
D gene: TRBD2
J gene: TRBJ2-6
V gene: TRBV30
CDR3 DNA: TGTGCCTGGAGTGCTCTGGGACTAGAGAACCCTGGGGCCAACGTCCTGACTTTC
CDR3 protein: CAWSALGLENPGANVLTF

clone size: -
D gene: -
J gene: TRBJ2-3
V gene: TRBV6-5
CDR3 DNA: TGTGCCAGCAGAGACGTGGGAGCGGTAGATACGCAGTATTTT
CDR3 protein: CASRDVGAVDTQYF